This TCR beta chain was captured in a study of control samples from healthy donors and cancer patients. Data came from immunoSEQ multiplex PCR; TCRdb stores just in-frame clones and leaves some out. The data show about 100,000 clones, just under 95% seen once. Deletions cut 3 bases from V and 1 base from J, with 10 bases between. Germline CDR1 reads SEHNR; CDR2 reads FQNEAQ (reference sequence). The CDR3 length is 14 residues. Sequencing used blood. The clonotype comes from a human donor in good health. The donor label of this sample is uncertain. The V call is TRBV7-9, the J call TRBJ2-7, with TRBD2 as a possible D gene (6 bases). The CDR3 nucleotides are TGTGCCAGCAGCTTGGCGGGGCCTTCCTACGAGCAGTACGTC. This encodes CASSLAGPSYEQYV.